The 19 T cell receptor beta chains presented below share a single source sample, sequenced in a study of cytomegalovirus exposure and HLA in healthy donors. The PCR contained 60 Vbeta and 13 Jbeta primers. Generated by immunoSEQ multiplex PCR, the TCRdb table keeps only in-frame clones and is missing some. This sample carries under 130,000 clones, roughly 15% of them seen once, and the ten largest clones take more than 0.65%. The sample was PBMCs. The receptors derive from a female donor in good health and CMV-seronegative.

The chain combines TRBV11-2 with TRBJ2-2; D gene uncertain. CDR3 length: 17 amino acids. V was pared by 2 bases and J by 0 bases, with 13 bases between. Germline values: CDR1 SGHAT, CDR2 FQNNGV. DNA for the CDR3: TGTGCCAGCAGCTTAATTACAGTAGGCTCGAACACCGGGGAGCTGTTTTTT. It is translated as CASSLITVGSNTGELFF.

In DNA form, the CDR3 reads TGCAGCTCCAGCGCAGATACGCAGTATTTT. Its protein product is CSSSADTQYF. The chain employs TRBV29-1 and TRBJ2-3, with D unclear. The V and J ends lost 8 bases and 4 bases respectively, with 7 bases between them. The CDR3 sequence is 10 residues long. Per the germline V gene, CDR1 is SQVTM and CDR2 is ANQGSEA.

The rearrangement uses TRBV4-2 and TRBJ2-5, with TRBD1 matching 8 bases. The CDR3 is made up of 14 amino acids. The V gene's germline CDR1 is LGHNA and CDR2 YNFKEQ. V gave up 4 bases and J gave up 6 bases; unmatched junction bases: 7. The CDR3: CASSRLQGEQTQYF. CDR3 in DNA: TGTGCCAGCAGCCGCTTACAGGGGGAGCAGACCCAGTACTTC.

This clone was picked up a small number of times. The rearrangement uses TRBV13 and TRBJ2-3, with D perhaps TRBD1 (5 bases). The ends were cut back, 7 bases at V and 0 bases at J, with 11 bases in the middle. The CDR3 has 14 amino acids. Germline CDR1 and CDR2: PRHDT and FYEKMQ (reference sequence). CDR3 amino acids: CASTTTESTDTQYF. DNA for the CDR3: TGTGCCAGCACCACGACAGAGAGCACAGATACGCAGTATTTT.

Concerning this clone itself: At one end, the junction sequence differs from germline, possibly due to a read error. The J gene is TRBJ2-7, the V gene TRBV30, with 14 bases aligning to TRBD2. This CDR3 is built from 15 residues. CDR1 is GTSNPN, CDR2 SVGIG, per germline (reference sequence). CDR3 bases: TGTGCCTGGAGGGGACTAGCGGGAGTCCGGAACGAGCGGTACTTC. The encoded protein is CAWRGLAGVRNERYF.

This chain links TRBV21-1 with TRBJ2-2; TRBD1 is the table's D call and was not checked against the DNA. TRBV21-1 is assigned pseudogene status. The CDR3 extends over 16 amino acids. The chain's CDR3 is CASSGHRGRSTGELFF. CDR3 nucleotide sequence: TGTGCCAGCAGCGGACACAGGGGGAGGAGCACCGGGGAGCTGTTTTTT.

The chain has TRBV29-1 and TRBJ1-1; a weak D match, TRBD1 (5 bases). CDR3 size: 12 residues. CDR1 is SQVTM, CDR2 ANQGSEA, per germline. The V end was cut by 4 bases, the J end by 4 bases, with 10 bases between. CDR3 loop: CSVGRGGTEAFF. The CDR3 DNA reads TGCAGCGTTGGTAGGGGAGGCACTGAAGCTTTCTTT.

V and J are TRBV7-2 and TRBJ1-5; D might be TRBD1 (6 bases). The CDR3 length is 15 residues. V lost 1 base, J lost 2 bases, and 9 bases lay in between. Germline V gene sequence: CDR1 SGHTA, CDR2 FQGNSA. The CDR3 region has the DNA TGTGCCAGCAGCTTAGGGGGGGGCCGCAATCAGCCCCAGCATTTT. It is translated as CASSLGGGRNQPQHF.

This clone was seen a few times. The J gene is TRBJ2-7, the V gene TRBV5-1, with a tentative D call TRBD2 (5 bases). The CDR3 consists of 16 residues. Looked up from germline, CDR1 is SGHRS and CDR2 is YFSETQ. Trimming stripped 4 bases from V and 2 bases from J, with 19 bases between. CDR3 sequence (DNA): TGCGCCAGCAGCCGCGGAGACATGGGAGTCACCTACGAGCAGTACTTC. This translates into CASSRGDMGVTYEQYF.

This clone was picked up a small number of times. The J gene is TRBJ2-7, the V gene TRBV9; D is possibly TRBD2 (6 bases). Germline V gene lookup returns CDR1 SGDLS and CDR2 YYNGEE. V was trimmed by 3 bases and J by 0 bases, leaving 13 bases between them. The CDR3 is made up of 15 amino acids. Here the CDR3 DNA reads TGTGCCAGCAGCGCCGGAGGGGTCTTCTCCTACGAGCAGTACTTC. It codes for CASSAGGVFSYEQYF.

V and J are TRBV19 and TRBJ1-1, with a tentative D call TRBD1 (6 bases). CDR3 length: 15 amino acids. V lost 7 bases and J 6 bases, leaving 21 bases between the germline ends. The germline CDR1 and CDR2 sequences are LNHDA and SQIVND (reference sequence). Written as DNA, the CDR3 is TGTGCCAGTACCACGCGGGGGGCGATGGTTCCTGAAGCTTTCTTT. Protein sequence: CASTTRGAMVPEAFF.

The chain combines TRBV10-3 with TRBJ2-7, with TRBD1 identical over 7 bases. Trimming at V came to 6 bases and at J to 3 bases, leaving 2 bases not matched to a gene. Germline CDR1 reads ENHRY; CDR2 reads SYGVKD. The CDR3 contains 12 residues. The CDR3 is CAIRGTDYEQYF. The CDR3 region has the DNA TGTGCCATCAGAGGGACAGACTACGAGCAGTACTTC.

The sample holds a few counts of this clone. The CDR3 reads CASWTGGNQPQHF. In DNA form, the CDR3 reads TGTGCCAGCTGGACAGGCGGGAATCAGCCCCAGCATTTT. This chain joins TRBV27 and TRBJ1-5; 7 bases line up with TRBD1. Germline V gives CDR1 MNHEY, CDR2 SMNVEV (reference sequence). V gave up 8 bases and J gave up 4 bases; unmatched junction bases: 5. CDR3 size: 13 residues.

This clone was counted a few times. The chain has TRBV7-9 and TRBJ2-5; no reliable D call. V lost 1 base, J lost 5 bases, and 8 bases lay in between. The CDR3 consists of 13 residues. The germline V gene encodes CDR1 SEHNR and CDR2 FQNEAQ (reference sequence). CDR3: CASSLEDGETQYF. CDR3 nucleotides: TGTGCCAGCAGCTTAGAAGACGGGGAGACCCAGTACTTC.

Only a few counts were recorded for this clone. This CDR3 reads CSVEHFQGGETQYF. The CDR3 bases are TGCAGCGTTGAGCACTTCCAGGGAGGGGAGACCCAGTACTTC. This rearrangement joins TRBV29-1 to TRBJ2-5; 7 bases are a match to TRBD2. The V gene end was trimmed by 3 bases and the J gene end by 5 bases; junction bases not matched to a gene: 9. The CDR3 is 14 residues long. In germline, CDR1 is SQVTM, CDR2 ANQGSEA.

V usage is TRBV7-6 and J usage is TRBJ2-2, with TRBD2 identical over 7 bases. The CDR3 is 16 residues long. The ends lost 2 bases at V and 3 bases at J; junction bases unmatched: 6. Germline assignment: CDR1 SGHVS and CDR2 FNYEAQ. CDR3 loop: CASSLMAGEDTGELFF. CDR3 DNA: TGTGCCAGCAGCTTAATGGCGGGAGAGGACACCGGGGAGCTGTTTTTT.

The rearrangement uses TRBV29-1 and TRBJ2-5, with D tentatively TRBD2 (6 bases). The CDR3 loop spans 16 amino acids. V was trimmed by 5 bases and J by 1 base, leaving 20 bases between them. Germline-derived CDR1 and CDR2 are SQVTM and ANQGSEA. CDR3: CSVPAEGKALQETQYF. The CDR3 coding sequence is TGCAGCGTTCCCGCGGAGGGGAAGGCCCTCCAAGAGACCCAGTACTTC.

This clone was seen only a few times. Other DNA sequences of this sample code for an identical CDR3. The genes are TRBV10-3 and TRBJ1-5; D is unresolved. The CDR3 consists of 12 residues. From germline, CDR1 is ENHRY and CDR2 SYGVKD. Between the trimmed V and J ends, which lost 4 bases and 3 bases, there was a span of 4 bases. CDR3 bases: TGTGCCATCAGTGTTAACAATCAGCCCCAGCATTTT. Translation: CAISVNNQPQHF.

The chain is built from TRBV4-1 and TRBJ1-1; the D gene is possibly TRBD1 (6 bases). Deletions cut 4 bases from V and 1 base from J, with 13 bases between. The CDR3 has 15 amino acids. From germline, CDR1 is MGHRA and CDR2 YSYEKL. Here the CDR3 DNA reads TGCGCCAGCAGCCCAGGGAGGGGGTGGAACACTGAAGCTTTCTTT. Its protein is CASSPGRGWNTEAFF.